A single sample gave rise to the 12 T cell receptor beta chains below, sequenced in a study of CD4 T cells in relation to SARS-CoV-2 and coronaviruses. Antigen specificity for these receptors is unknown. Unexposed donor CD4+ T cells date from about 2011-2018, before the COVID-19 pandemic. Isolation of CD4+ T cells took place after roughly nine days in culture. Profiled with immunoSEQ multiplex PCR; TCRdb holds only in-frame clones, not every one. The table includes under 20,000 clones, approximately 80% detected once. Sequenced material: CD4+ T cells from PBMCs, cultured in vitro. The receptors stem from a human donor in good health.

The chain is built from TRBV25-1 and TRBJ1-6; 7 bases are a match to TRBD1. This CDR3 has 14 residues. The germline gives CDR1 MGHDK, CDR2 SYGVNS. The junction had 6 bases not matched to a gene; V was cut back by 3 bases and J by 10 bases. Here the CDR3 DNA reads TGTGCCAGCAGTGACTACAGGGGTTCCTCACCCCTCCACTTT. Protein: CASSDYRGSSPLHF.

The chain employs TRBV7-3 and TRBJ2-5, with TRBD1 identical over 7 bases. Germline assignment: CDR1 SGHTA and CDR2 FQGTGA. This CDR3 comprises 15 residues. V dropped 4 bases and J dropped 4; count of bases not matched to a gene: 9. CDR3 loop: CASSSTGAGGETQYF. The CDR3 DNA sequence: TGTGCCAGCAGCTCTACAGGGGCAGGGGGAGAGACCCAGTACTTC. Complete variable domain (other parts from reference TRBV7-3 and TRBJ2-5): GAGVSQTPSNKVTEKGKYVELRCDPISGHTALYWYRQSLGQGPEFLIYFQGTGAADDSGLPNDRFFAVRPEGSVSTLKIQRTERGDSAVYLCASSSTGAGGETQYFGPGTRLLVL.

Only one count was recorded for this clone. The chain links TRBV3-1 (or the pseudogene TRBV3-2) to TRBJ2-3; no definite D call. The CDR3 is 12 amino acids. V shed 4 bases and J shed 7 bases, with 9 bases lying between them. Germline V gene lookup returns CDR1 LGHDT and CDR2 YNNKEL (reference sequence). The CDR3: CASSPNPNTQYF. The CDR3, as DNA: TGTGCCAGCAGCCCAAACCCAAATACGCAGTATTTT.

V and J are TRBV13 and TRBJ2-7; TRBD2 aligns across 14 bases. Per the germline V gene, CDR1 is PRHDT and CDR2 is FYEKMQ (reference sequence). The CDR3 runs to 16 residues. V shed 5 bases, J shed 4 bases, and the junction held 7 bases outside the gene matches. CDR3 DNA sequence: TGTGCCAGCAGCCCCCCGACTAGCGGGAGGGTTTACGAGCAGTACTTC. This translates into CASSPPTSGRVYEQYF.

This clone was detected a few times. V usage is TRBV3-1 (or the pseudogene TRBV3-2) and J usage is TRBJ1-5; D unclear. The CDR3 is 14 residues long. Looked up from germline, CDR1 is LGHDT and CDR2 is YNNKEL (reference sequence). Trimming cost V 0 bases and J 9 bases, with 12 bases left between them. CDR3 sequence: CASSQEWALGPQHF. The CDR3 DNA reads TGTGCCAGCAGCCAAGAATGGGCTTTAGGGCCCCAGCATTTT.

The rearrangement links TRBV9 to TRBJ2-3; TRBD2 matches at 7 bases. This CDR3 contains 14 residues. The V and J ends lost 6 bases and 2 bases, in that order; junction bases with no gene match: 6. Germline assignment: CDR1 SGDLS and CDR2 YYNGEE. CDR3 sequence (DNA): TGTGCCAGCACCGTGGGAGGGCCCACAGATACGCAGTATTTT. The encoded protein is CASTVGGPTDTQYF.

This clone was seen a single time. The CDR3 DNA follows: TGTGCCAGCAACCTATCCGGGCCGGGGGGCGACCCCTCCTACGAGCAGTACTTC. Protein sequence: CASNLSGPGGDPSYEQYF. The rearrangement joins TRBV28 to TRBJ2-7, with TRBD2 as a possible D gene (7 bases). Germline V gene sequence: CDR1 MDHEN, CDR2 SYDVKM. The ends were cut back, 7 bases at V and 0 bases at J, with 25 bases in the middle. The CDR3 totals 18 residues.

The gene calls are TRBV12-3 or TRBV12-4 and TRBJ1-5; D not certain. V was shortened by 2 bases and J by 7 bases, with 6 bases between the two germline ends. This CDR3 spans 12 amino acids. The CDR3 here is CASSLWLQPQHF. The CDR3 DNA reads TGTGCCAGCAGTTTATGGTTGCAGCCCCAGCATTTT.

This clone was counted between two and nine times. The V call is TRBV5-1, the J call TRBJ1-1; unclear D gene. The germline V gene encodes CDR1 SGHRS and CDR2 YFSETQ. This CDR3 has 14 amino acids. V gave up 4 bases and J gave up 4 bases, with 14 bases separating them. CDR3 nucleotide sequence: TGCGCCAGCAGCCCCGTCCAGGTGAGCACTGAAGCTTTCTTT. Its translation: CASSPVQVSTEAFF.

V is TRBV19 and J is TRBJ1-2; D possibly corresponds to TRBD1 (6 bases). The CDR3 is made up of 13 amino acids. Germline values: CDR1 LNHDA, CDR2 SQIVND (reference sequence). Trimming removed 8 bases at V and 4 bases at J, with 14 bases between. CDR3 residues: CASESGDVYGYTF. CDR3 coding DNA: TGTGCCAGTGAGTCAGGGGACGTCTATGGCTACACCTTC.

The chain uses TRBV2 and TRBJ2-1; D unclear. Germline lookup yields CDR1 SNHLY and CDR2 FYNNEI. The CDR3 sequence is 13 residues long. V was shortened by 10 bases and J by 0 bases, with 10 bases between the two germline ends. CDR3 sequence (DNA): TGTGCCAACAATGGCATCTCCTACAATGAGCAGTTCTTC. It specifies CANNGISYNEQFF.

The chain has TRBV7-8 and TRBJ1-5; possibly TRBD1 for D (5 bases). Germline CDR1 SGHVS, CDR2 FQNEAQ. V was pared by 4 bases and J by 5 bases, with 9 bases between. The CDR3 runs 13 residues. The CDR3 DNA reads TGTGCCAGCAGCTCAGGGACGTATCAGCCCCAGCATTTT. Translation gives CASSSGTYQPQHF.